Each of the 21 T cell receptor beta chains below was sequenced from the same sample in a study of T cell repertoires in cytomegalovirus infection. TCRdb used MiXCR to reprocess the reads, holding one entry per CDR3 protein. The repertoire consists of some 240,000 distinct CDR3 sequences, with approximately 15% occurring once and the leading ten covering around 43%. Sequencing was done on a sample of CD8+ T cells from PBMCs. These receptors originate from a human donor in good health (CMV status not recorded). Some clones in this sample may be carry-over from other donors' samples.

In this sample, this clonotype turned up a few times. This chain joins TRBV27 and TRBJ1-1; 9 nucleotides match TRBD1. This CDR3 comprises 13 residues. The V segment lost 8 bases and the J segment 1 base; nucleotides outside the gene matches: 2. Germline V CDR1 and CDR2: MNHEY, SMNVEV (reference sequence). The CDR3 sequence is CASLGQGNTEAFF. The DNA of the CDR3 is TGTGCCAGCTTGGGACAGGGGAACACTGAAGCTTTCTTT.

The chain carries TRBV7-9 and TRBJ2-5, with TRBD1 identical over 8 bases. The CDR3 length is 14 residues. Germline CDR1 is SEHNR and CDR2 is FQNEAQ (reference sequence). With 4 bases clipped from V and 5 bases from J, the junction kept 6 bases outside the gene matches. This chain's CDR3 is CASSSTQGEETQYF. The CDR3 region has the DNA TGTGCCAGCAGCTCGACACAGGGGGAGGAGACCCAGTACTTC.

The chain carries TRBV7-3 and TRBJ2-1, with 8 bases lining up with TRBD1. This CDR3 has 16 residues. V was pared by 5 bases and J by 7 bases, with 13 bases of the junction left unmatched. Germline assignment: CDR1 SGHTA and CDR2 FQGTGA. CDR3 DNA sequence: TGTGCCAGCAGCCCAAGCGGGTGGACAGGGATGAATGAGCAGTTCTTC. Translating it yields CASSPSGWTGMNEQFF.

This clonotype came up many times. This chain joins TRBV7-2 and TRBJ1-1, with 8 bases aligning to TRBD1. V gave up 5 bases and J gave up 8 bases; unmatched junction bases: 4. Germline CDR1 reads SGHTA; CDR2 reads FQGNSA. There are 12 residues in the CDR3. CDR3: CASSRRTGEAFF. CDR3 coding DNA: TGTGCCAGCAGCCGCCGGACAGGGGAAGCTTTCTTT.

This clonotype was observed many times. The chain joins TRBV15 to TRBJ1-1, with no clear D. Germline V gene sequence: CDR1 LNHNV, CDR2 YYDKDF (reference sequence). Trimming pared 6 bases from V and 5 bases from J, leaving 16 bases between. The CDR3 sequence is 14 residues long. This CDR3 is CATSPRRARTEAFF. The CDR3 DNA follows: TGTGCCACCAGTCCTCGCCGGGCGCGGACTGAAGCTTTCTTT.

This clonotype has more than one count but fewer than ten. The chain links TRBV28 to TRBJ2-7, with 7 bases lining up with TRBD2. Trimming cost V 4 bases and J 2 bases; bases outside gene matches: 11. This CDR3 is 16 amino acids long. Germline V gene data show CDR1 as MDHEN and CDR2 as SYDVKM. The CDR3: CASSYPPGRGTYEQYF. The CDR3 DNA reads TGTGCCAGCAGTTATCCTCCCGGGCGGGGGACCTACGAGCAGTACTTC.

This chain uses TRBV6-5 with TRBJ1-1, with TRBD1 as a possible D gene (5 bases). This CDR3 has 16 amino acids. Trimming pared 2 bases from V and 1 base from J, leaving 14 bases between. The V gene's germline CDR1 is MNHEY and CDR2 SVGAGI. CDR3 in DNA: TGTGCCAGCAGTTACGGAATCGTGACAGAGAACACTGAAGCTTTCTTT. Encoded protein: CASSYGIVTENTEAFF.

CDR3 coding DNA: TGTGCCATCAGTGAGTCGGAGGGGATGAGCTATGGCTACACCTTC. Its translation: CAISESEGMSYGYTF. The chain joins TRBV10-3 to TRBJ1-2; D might be TRBD1 (5 bases). V was cut by 0 bases and J by 4 bases, with 12 bases left in between. The V gene's germline CDR1 is ENHRY and CDR2 SYGVKD. CDR3 length: 15 residues.

This clonotype was seen more than once but under ten times. The J gene is TRBJ2-1, the V gene TRBV11-3; perhaps TRBD1 as D (5 bases). Germline V CDR1 and CDR2: SGHNT, YENEEA. Trimming pared 3 bases from V and 7 bases from J, leaving 10 bases between. The CDR3 consists of 13 residues. CDR3 nucleotide sequence: TGTGCCAGCAGCTTCCGACAGTCTAATGAGCAGTTCTTC. Protein product: CASSFRQSNEQFF.

In its sample, this clonotype was seen many times. The chain has TRBV7-8 and TRBJ1-1, with D possibly being TRBD1 (5 bases). Germline assignment: CDR1 SGHVS and CDR2 FQNEAQ. CDR3 length: 18 amino acids. V lost 2 bases and J lost 4, with 23 bases in between. CDR3 loop: CASSLFAVGETAGTEAFF. DNA of the CDR3: TGTGCCAGCAGCTTATTCGCTGTGGGGGAGACGGCGGGCACTGAAGCTTTCTTT.

This clonotype was picked up many times. V usage is TRBV11-2 and J usage is TRBJ2-1; D gene ambiguous. Looked up from germline, CDR1 is SGHAT and CDR2 is FQNNGV. V was shortened by 0 bases and J by 1 base, with 10 bases between the two germline ends. This CDR3 is built from 16 residues. CDR3 nucleotide sequence: TGTGCCAGCAGCTTAGAGGGAACTAATTCCTACAATGAGCAGTTCTTC. This encodes CASSLEGTNSYNEQFF.

The chain combines TRBV19 with TRBJ2-1, with D unclear. V was pared by 5 bases and J by 6 bases, with 17 bases between. The CDR3 is 15 residues long. The germline gives CDR1 LNHDA, CDR2 SQIVND (reference sequence). The CDR3: CASSYGPIKGNEQFF. CDR3 DNA sequence: TGTGCCAGTAGTTATGGACCTATCAAGGGCAATGAGCAGTTCTTC.

This clonotype was seen more than once but under ten times. The rearrangement uses TRBV5-4 and TRBJ2-5; D not certain. Germline loops: CDR1 SGHNT, CDR2 YYREEE (reference sequence). This CDR3 is 12 amino acids long. V was cut by 6 bases and J by 3 bases, with 9 bases left in between. This CDR3 reads CASMGEEETQYF. CDR3 bases: TGTGCCAGCATGGGTGAGGAAGAGACCCAGTACTTC. The full variable domain, rest sourced from reference TRBV5-4 and TRBJ2-5, is ETGVTQSPTHLIKTRGQQVTLRCSSQSGHNTVSWYQQALGQGPQFIFQYYREEENGRGNFPPRFSGLQFPNYSSELNVNALELDDSALYLCASMGEEETQYFGPGTRLLVL.

This clonotype was detected only once. The chain joins TRBV3-1 to TRBJ2-7; the D is unclear. V was pared by 0 bases and J by 5 bases, with 8 bases between. The CDR3 loop spans 13 amino acids. CDR1 LGHDT and CDR2 YNNKEL come from the germline V gene (reference sequence). The CDR3 sequence is CASSQDRPDEQYF. Here the CDR3 DNA reads TGTGCCAGCAGCCAAGATCGCCCAGACGAGCAGTACTTC.

The sample holds many counts of this clonotype. V gene TRBV7-2 combines with J gene TRBJ2-7; 7 nucleotides line up with TRBD2. V trimming: 5 bases; J trimming: 1 base; junction bases outside the gene matches: 8. Germline lookup yields CDR1 SGHTA and CDR2 FQGNSA. The CDR3 has 15 residues. The CDR3 spells CASSTELAPSYEQYF. CDR3 DNA: TGTGCCAGCAGCACCGAACTAGCGCCATCCTACGAGCAGTACTTC.

About this clonotype itself: Here the CDR3 omits its conserved ending phenylalanine or tryptophan, so a read error is the likely source. The gene calls are TRBV6-2 or TRBV6-3 and TRBJ2-7, with 7 bases lining up with TRBD2. V lost 5 bases and J lost 2; bases outside the gene matches: 12. Per the germline V gene, CDR1 is MNHEY and CDR2 is SVGEGT. The CDR3 is made up of 16 amino acids. The CDR3 loop reads CASSEGVAGGPYEQYS. As DNA, the CDR3 is TGTGCCAGCAGTGAAGGTGTAGCGGGTGGACCCTACGAGCAGTACTCC.

This clonotype was seen a few times. At one end, the junction sequence differs from germline, possibly due to a read error. The chain links TRBV25-1 to TRBJ2-2, with D tentatively TRBD2 (6 bases). Per germline, CDR1 MGHDK and CDR2 SYGVNS. This CDR3 is built from 21 residues. CDR3 bases: TGTGCCAGCAGTGAGCTGGAATTTAGCCCTGAAGTTGGGGGGAACGCCGGGGAGCTGTTTTTT. The encoded protein is CASSELEFSPEVGGNAGELFF.

This clonotype turned up a few times. The chain is built from TRBV2 and TRBJ2-5; D may be TRBD1 or TRBD2 (5 bases each). CDR3 length: 13 residues. CDR1 is SNHLY, CDR2 FYNNEI, per germline. Trimming removed 10 bases from V and 4 bases from J, with 16 bases in between. CDR3 nucleotide sequence: TGTGCCACCACGGGTCGGGACGGAGAGACCCAGTACTTC. Translated: CATTGRDGETQYF.

This clonotype has at least ten counts. V gene TRBV7-2 combines with J gene TRBJ2-5; the match to TRBD1 covers 9 bases. V lost 4 bases, J lost 5 bases, and 11 bases stayed unmatched. CDR3 length: 16 amino acids. The germline CDR1 and CDR2 sequences are SGHTA and FQGNSA. The CDR3: CASSSNPTGGRETQYF. The CDR3 DNA is TGTGCCAGCAGCTCGAACCCGACAGGGGGGAGGGAGACCCAGTACTTC. Supplemented by reference TRBV7-2 and TRBJ2-5, the full variable domain reads GAGVSQSPSNKVTEKGKDVELRCDPISGHTALYWYRQSLGQGLEFLIYFQGNSAPDKSGLPSDRFSAERTGGSVSTLTIQRTQQEDSAVYLCASSSNPTGGRETQYFGPGTRLLVL.

This chain links TRBV6-2 or TRBV6-3 with TRBJ1-1; 7 bases match TRBD1. The CDR3 contains 15 residues. The trim removed 4 bases at V and 0 bases at J, leaving 5 bases unmatched. The V gene's germline CDR1 is MNHEY and CDR2 SVGEGT. CDR3 sequence (DNA): TGTGCCAGCAGTTCGGGACAGAGGATGAACACTGAAGCTTTCTTT. Residues: CASSSGQRMNTEAFF.

About this clonotype itself: This clone may be a read error of a much larger clone one base away. The chain carries TRBV29-1 and TRBJ2-2; D remains unclear. The ends were cut back, 6 bases at V and 7 bases at J, with 9 bases in the middle. CDR3 length equals 11 residues. In germline, CDR1 is SQVTM, CDR2 ANQGSEA. Here the CDR3 DNA reads TGCAGCGTCCCGGGCCACGGGGAGCTGTTTTTT. This gives the protein CSVPGHGELFF.